This is a list of T cell receptor beta chains from one sample in a study of cytotoxic CD8 clonotypes in ibrutinib-treated CLL. Clones were read by immunoSEQ multiplex PCR, and TCRdb kept only the in-frame ones, dropping some. The table includes some 300,000 clones, roughly 80% detected once. This specimen consisted of PBMCs, obtained before ibrutinib treatment. These receptors originate from a human donor with chronic lymphocytic leukemia. Both conserved end residues are part of each CDR3. Each record gives: CDR3 protein, J gene, V gene.

CDR3: CAWSRRPADQYF
J: TRBJ2-5
V: TRBV30

CDR3: CSVEPDPGNTIYF
J: TRBJ1-3
V: TRBV29-1

CDR3: CASSLMGQGFHEQYF
J: TRBJ2-7
V: TRBV11-3

CDR3: CATSRVFVAEAFF
J: TRBJ1-1
V: TRBV15

CDR3: CASSFGTGRQETQYF
J: TRBJ2-5
V: TRBV27

CDR3: CSVVRGYTDTQYF
J: TRBJ2-3
V: TRBV29-1

CDR3: CASRRTGSAGYTF
J: TRBJ1-2
V: TRBV5-1

CDR3: CASSLGGIYSQPQHF
J: TRBJ1-5
V: TRBV28

CDR3: CASTPGLASYNEQFF
J: TRBJ2-1
V: TRBV28

CDR3: CASGLVRGLASSPNEQFF
J: TRBJ2-1
V: TRBV12-5

CDR3: CASSQDRASYEQYF
J: TRBJ2-7
V: TRBV5-1

CDR3: CASGLVPPGELFF
J: TRBJ2-2
V: TRBV12-5

CDR3: CAWTPQGSSGNTIYF
J: TRBJ1-3
V: TRBV30

CDR3: CASSPTYIAEPYEQYF
J: TRBJ2-7
V: TRBV27

CDR3: CASNKDSNTGELFF
J: TRBJ2-2
V: TRBV9

CDR3: CASSLGTGNTEAFF
J: TRBJ1-1
V: TRBV28